This TCR beta chain was retrieved from a study of vaccination and CD4 T cells after COVID-19. Turning to the study itself: Vaccinees got either two BNT162b2 doses or two mRNA-1273 doses. General study points: A nonsignificant rise from approximately 21 to 38 was seen in the median number of SARS-CoV-2-reactive clonotypes.

Note on this clonotype: Its antigen is not known.

The CDR3 is 14 amino acids. The junction had 3 bases not matched to a gene; V was cut back by 4 bases and J by 5 bases. In germline, CDR1 is MNHEY, CDR2 SMNVEV (reference sequence). Stated treatment: roughly ten-day PBMC culture with coronavirus spike peptide pools or control peptides (ViraFEST assay). Following a culture period (approximately 10 days), negative selection was used to isolate CD4+ T cells. With the Oncomine TCR Beta short-read assay, DNA from cultured CD4+ T cells was sequenced. TCRdb recomputed calls from the PCR reads with MiXCR, one row per CDR3 protein. The sample holds more than 15,000 distinct CDR3 sequences, 45% to 70% seen once.

The rearrangement uses TRBV27 and TRBJ1-4; 8 bases align to TRBD1. This TCR was sampled from a human donor who had recovered from COVID-19. Material: CD4+ T cells from blood, cultured in vitro. The CDR3 coding sequence is TGTGCCAGCAGTTACCGGACAGGGAATGAAAAACTGTTTTTT. Protein sequence: CASSYRTGNEKLFF.